This TCR beta chain stems from a study of blood T cell repertoires in COVID-19. The wider study: Acute and convalescent COVID-19 specimens originated in the United States, Italy and Spain. PBMCs, B-cell-depleted T cells, or T cells were the source of the cDNA or gDNA that made up the material.

Original analysis: Amplification from reference gene primers served as the basis for estimated nucleated cell counts. The assay was immunoSEQ multiplex PCR, and TCRdb's table has in-frame clones only and misses some. Clonal size and the V and J genes are those of that table, whereas D and trimming came from the DNA. This sample has about 200,000 clones; roughly nine tenths occur once, and the top ten carry around 0.84%. Patients at the Seattle site were enrolled during active infection and followed longitudinally. Sequencing used peripheral blood. The origin of this receptor is a man in his 60s with COVID-19, enrolled during active disease.

The CDR3 bases are TGTGCCAGCAGCCGGGCCGGGGGAGATGGCTACACCTTC. This gives the protein CASSRAGGDGYTF. The chain links TRBV7-3 to TRBJ1-2; tentative D call: TRBD1 (5 bases). CDR1 is SGHTA, CDR2 FQGTGA, per germline. CDR3 size: 13 residues. Trimming took off 5 bases at V and 6 bases at J, with 13 bases between the two ends.